One and the same sample provided the 28 T cell receptor beta chains below, sequenced in a study of patients and donors after allogeneic stem cell transplantation. TCRdb used MiXCR to reprocess the RT-PCR reads, holding one entry per CDR3 protein. This table holds about 24,000 distinct CDR3 sequences, 35% to 45% found once. Sequencing was done on a sample of blood, either unsorted or a sorted T cell fraction (not recorded which). The receptors were sampled from a human donor who was either an allogeneic HSCT recipient or a stem cell or donor lymphocyte infusion donor (not recorded which). It is not recorded whose cells these are; they may come from a transplant donor.

V is TRBV27 and J is TRBJ2-1; 10 nucleotides align to TRBD2. Trimming removed 3 bases from V and 7 bases from J; junction bases left unmatched: 15. Germline assignment: CDR1 MNHEY and CDR2 SMNVEV (reference sequence). This CDR3 has 18 amino acids. CDR3 in DNA: TGTGCCAGCAGTTTCCTAGCGGGAGATCCCTTCCTCCGTAATGAGCAGTTCTTC. Protein sequence: CASSFLAGDPFLRNEQFF.

This clonotype has a count of ten or more. The V gene is TRBV7-8, the J gene TRBJ1-6, with 8 bases aligning to TRBD1. CDR3 size: 17 residues. From germline, CDR1 is SGHVS and CDR2 FQNEAQ. The trim removed 1 base at V and 2 bases at J, leaving 4 bases unmatched. CDR3 region: CASSLGGTGPYNSPLHF. DNA for the CDR3: TGTGCCAGCAGCTTAGGTGGGACAGGACCCTATAATTCACCCCTCCACTTT.

This clonotype was seen a few times. The chain is built from TRBV12-3 or TRBV12-4 and TRBJ1-6; maybe TRBD1 (6 bases). The CDR3 covers 17 residues. The germline V and J ends were trimmed by 4 bases and 3 bases, with 16 bases remaining between them. CDR3: CASSYWGGQGYNSPLHF. The CDR3 bases are TGTGCCAGCAGTTACTGGGGGGGGCAAGGCTATAATTCACCCCTCCACTTT.

This chain links TRBV6-6 with TRBJ1-5; D is undetermined. There are 16 residues in the CDR3. Between the trimmed V and J ends, which lost 5 bases and 0 bases, there was a span of 14 bases. The germline gives CDR1 MNHNY, CDR2 SVGAGI (reference sequence). The CDR3 DNA is TGTGCCAGCAGTAACCCGGGATCTTATAGCAATCAGCCCCAGCATTTT. Encoded protein: CASSNPGSYSNQPQHF.

In this sample, this clonotype turned up a few times. The rearrangement links TRBV6-5 to TRBJ1-6; no clear D gene. CDR1 is MNHEY and CDR2 is SVGAGI in the germline V gene. With 3 bases removed from V and 11 bases from J, the gap between germline ends came to 14 bases. The CDR3 contains 14 residues. CDR3: CASSYEKTMPPLHF. CDR3 bases: TGTGCCAGCAGTTATGAAAAGACAATGCCACCCCTCCACTTT.

The CDR3 coding sequence is TGTGCCAGCAGTGCTCGACAGGGAACCGGAAACACCATATATTTT. Translated, it gives CASSARQGTGNTIYF. The V gene is TRBV28, the J gene TRBJ1-3, with 7 bases identical to TRBD1. The CDR3 is 15 residues long. V lost 5 bases and J lost 4; bases outside the gene matches: 8. CDR1 and CDR2 from the germline V gene are MDHEN and SYDVKM.

The CDR3 bases are TGTGCCAGCAGCCAGGGGGTAAACAGGGCCACAAAGCCCCAGCATTTT. As protein: CASSQGVNRATKPQHF. The V and J genes are TRBV3-1 and TRBJ1-5, with a possible D match to TRBD1 (6 bases). The ends were cut back, 3 bases at V and 8 bases at J, with 20 bases in the middle. Germline CDR1 LGHDT, CDR2 YNNKEL (reference sequence). This CDR3 is 16 amino acids long.

This clonotype was picked up a small number of times. The J gene is TRBJ2-2, the V gene TRBV5-1; 8 bases align to TRBD2. The CDR3 runs to 16 residues. The junction had 2 bases not matched to a gene; V was cut back by 1 base and J by 0 bases. Per germline, CDR1 SGHRS and CDR2 YFSETQ. The CDR3 region is CASSLIAGTNTGELFF. DNA for the CDR3: TGCGCCAGCAGCTTGATAGCGGGAACGAACACCGGGGAGCTGTTTTTT.

This chain uses TRBV5-5 with TRBJ2-5; TRBD1 is a possible D gene (5 bases). The germline CDR1 and CDR2 sequences are SGHKS and YYEKEE (reference sequence). V lost 5 bases, J lost 5 bases, and 10 bases lay in between. The CDR3 is 12 residues long. As DNA, the CDR3 is TGTGCCAGCAGTAAGACAGCTGAGACCCAGTACTTC. Amino acids: CASSKTAETQYF.

The rearrangement links TRBV5-4 to TRBJ1-2, with D tentatively TRBD1 (6 bases). Germline-derived CDR1 and CDR2 are SGHNT and YYREEE (reference sequence). This CDR3 contains 18 residues. V was cut by 1 base and J by 0 bases, with 19 bases left in between. CDR3 nucleotides: TGTGCCAGCAGCTTGAAAACAGGACAGAAAACGTCTAACTATGGCTACACCTTC. Translated: CASSLKTGQKTSNYGYTF. The full variable domain, rest sourced from reference TRBV5-4 and TRBJ1-2, is ETGVTQSPTHLIKTRGQQVTLRCSSQSGHNTVSWYQQALGQGPQFIFQYYREEENGRGNFPPRFSGLQFPNYSSELNVNALELDDSALYLCASSLKTGQKTSNYGYTFGSGTRLTVV.

This clonotype was detected only once. The chain employs TRBV5-1 and TRBJ2-6; D unresolved. Trimming stripped 0 bases from V and 0 bases from J, with 7 bases between. The CDR3 spans 16 residues. The germline V gene has CDR1 SGHRS and CDR2 YFSETQ. The CDR3 nucleotides are TGCGCCAGCAGCTTGGGTCGGAGCTCTGGGGCCAACGTCCTGACTTTC. Encoded protein: CASSLGRSSGANVLTF.

The genes are TRBV15 and TRBJ2-3; TRBD1 agrees at 9 bases. The CDR3 loop spans 16 amino acids. Germline V gene lookup returns CDR1 LNHNV and CDR2 YYDKDF (reference sequence). V lost 0 bases, J lost 5 bases, and 6 bases stayed unmatched. The CDR3 is CATSRDLGQGIDTQYF. The DNA for the CDR3 is TGTGCCACCAGCAGAGATCTTGGACAGGGGATAGATACGCAGTATTTT.

V and J are TRBV5-6 and TRBJ1-2; D gene ambiguous. The germline V gene encodes CDR1 SGHDT and CDR2 YYEEEE. This CDR3 region has 15 residues. The V gene lost 2 bases and the J gene lost 3 bases, with 14 bases spanning the gap. CDR3 in DNA: TGTGCCAGCAGCTTCGGACTGATCCTCGACTATGGCTACACCTTC. It encodes CASSFGLILDYGYTF.

The rearrangement uses TRBV5-1 and TRBJ1-5; D is perhaps TRBD1 (6 bases). The CDR3 sequence is 14 residues long. CDR1 is SGHRS, CDR2 YFSETQ, per germline. The V end was cut by 4 bases, the J end by 3 bases, with 11 bases between. CDR3 DNA sequence: TGCGCCAGCAGCCTACAGGGTAACAATCAGCCCCAGCATTTT. Amino acids: CASSLQGNNQPQHF.

The V call is TRBV11-1, the J call TRBJ2-1, with D perhaps given as TRBD1 or TRBD2 (7 bases each). This CDR3 spans 16 amino acids. Trimming took off 2 bases at V and 1 base at J, with 12 bases between the two ends. Germline loops: CDR1 SGHAT, CDR2 FQDESV (reference sequence). CDR3 protein: CASSLQGGLSYNEQFF. CDR3 in DNA: TGTGCCAGCAGCTTACAGGGGGGGTTATCCTACAATGAGCAGTTCTTC.

The V call is TRBV12-3 or TRBV12-4, the J call TRBJ2-2; maybe TRBD1 (6 bases). The CDR3 length is 16 residues. Trimming removed 5 bases at V and 1 base at J, with 14 bases between. CDR3 region: CASSSRTVGNTGELFF. The CDR3 DNA reads TGTGCCAGCAGTAGCAGGACAGTGGGGAACACCGGGGAGCTGTTTTTT.

The chain recombines TRBV5-1 with TRBJ1-1, with 8 bases lining up with TRBD1. Germline V gene sequence: CDR1 SGHRS, CDR2 YFSETQ. The CDR3 spans 15 residues. V lost 0 bases and J lost 1; bases outside the gene matches: 2. Here the CDR3 DNA reads TGCGCCAGCAGCTTGGAAGGGACAGGGAACACTGAAGCTTTCTTT. Translated, it gives CASSLEGTGNTEAFF.

In this sample, this clonotype turned up a few times. CDR3 sequence reads: CAITLGNEQFF. Written as DNA, the CDR3 is TGTGCCATCACTTTGGGGAATGAGCAGTTCTTC. The V gene is TRBV10-3, the J gene TRBJ2-1; D is uncertain. This CDR3 spans 11 amino acids. V shed 7 bases and J shed 7 bases, with 8 bases lying between them. CDR1 is ENHRY and CDR2 is SYGVKD in the germline V gene.

This clonotype was seen more than once but under ten times. J is TRBJ2-1 and V is TRBV11-1, with D possibly being TRBD2 (6 bases). Germline loops: CDR1 SGHAT, CDR2 FQDESV (reference sequence). V dropped 2 bases and J dropped 0 bases, with 11 bases sitting between them. CDR3 length equals 16 residues. This chain's CDR3 is CASSLPRGNSYNEQFF. CDR3 sequence (DNA): TGTGCCAGCAGCTTACCCCGGGGGAACTCCTACAATGAGCAGTTCTTC.

J is TRBJ1-1 and V is TRBV5-1; maybe TRBD1 (5 bases). The V and J ends lost 4 bases and 2 bases respectively, with 12 bases between them. This CDR3 region has 14 residues. The germline CDR1 and CDR2 sequences are SGHRS and YFSETQ. DNA for the CDR3: TGCGCCAGCAGCGAGGACACCACAAACACTGAAGCTTTCTTT. Translating it yields CASSEDTTNTEAFF.

This clonotype has just a few counts. The chain's CDR3 is CSQKGGDRPYEQYF. In DNA form, the CDR3 reads TGCAGCCAAAAGGGTGGGGACAGGCCCTACGAGCAGTACTTC. The V call is TRBV29-1, the J call TRBJ2-7; TRBD1 matches 8 bases. CDR1 is SQVTM and CDR2 is ANQGSEA in the germline V gene. The CDR3 loop spans 14 amino acids. Trimming removed 8 bases from V and 2 bases from J; junction bases left unmatched: 11.

The CDR3 sequence is CATSRERVGYEQYF. In DNA form, the CDR3 reads TGTGCCACCAGCAGAGAACGGGTAGGCTACGAGCAGTACTTC. J is TRBJ2-7 and V is TRBV15; D is unclear. Germline V gene data show CDR1 as LNHNV and CDR2 as YYDKDF (reference sequence). Trimming pared 0 bases from V and 3 bases from J, leaving 9 bases between. The CDR3 has 14 residues.

CDR3 sequence (DNA): TGTGCCAGCAGCTTAGCGAGACAGGGGGCGCTCGGCTATGGCTACACCTTC. Translation gives CASSLARQGALGYGYTF. The rearrangement links TRBV7-2 to TRBJ1-2; the match to TRBD1 covers 10 bases. Germline V lookup: CDR1 SGHTA, CDR2 FQGNSA. Trimming took 0 bases from V and 4 from J; bases not matched to a gene: 8. This CDR3 has 17 amino acids.

Only a few counts were recorded for this clonotype. The chain carries TRBV4-2 and TRBJ2-1, with D possibly matching TRBD1 (6 bases). Germline V gives CDR1 LGHNA, CDR2 YNFKEQ. CDR3 length: 18 amino acids. V lost 5 bases and J lost 4, with 24 bases in between. CDR3 coding DNA: TGTGCCAGCAGCTATCGTACAGGGTCCCATTCTTGGTACAATGAGCAGTTCTTC. Translated, it gives CASSYRTGSHSWYNEQFF.

This clonotype was found once. V gene TRBV9 combines with J gene TRBJ2-1; perhaps TRBD1 as D (7 bases). Germline values: CDR1 SGDLS, CDR2 YYNGEE. The germline V and J ends were trimmed by 4 bases and 1 base, with 12 bases remaining between them. The CDR3 has 15 amino acids. For the CDR3, the DNA is TGTGCCAGCAGCCCGCGGGACAGATCCTACAATGAGCAGTTCTTC. Residues: CASSPRDRSYNEQFF.

This sequence joins TRBV5-1 and TRBJ2-7; TRBD2 agrees at 16 bases. Trimming removed 4 bases from V and 2 bases from J; junction bases left unmatched: 6. This CDR3 contains 17 residues. The germline gives CDR1 SGHRS, CDR2 YFSETQ. The CDR3 spells CASSIGTSGRAPYEQYF. CDR3 in DNA: TGCGCCAGCAGCATTGGGACTAGCGGGAGGGCCCCCTACGAGCAGTACTTC.

The chain carries TRBV5-1 and TRBJ2-7, with a weak D call TRBD2 (5 bases). Trimming pared 0 bases from V and 4 bases from J, leaving 11 bases between. The CDR3 runs 14 residues. Per the germline V gene, CDR1 is SGHRS and CDR2 is YFSETQ. The CDR3 DNA reads TGCGCCAGCAGCTTGGAGCCGGGAATATACGAGCAGTACTTC. Its translation: CASSLEPGIYEQYF.

The CDR3, as DNA: TGTGCCAGCAGTCCCTTCAGACAGAGCAATCAGCCCCAGCATTTT. As protein: CASSPFRQSNQPQHF. This chain links TRBV2 with TRBJ1-5; D might be TRBD1 (5 bases). The CDR3 runs to 15 residues. The V gene lost 5 bases and the J gene lost 1 base, with 12 bases spanning the gap. Per germline, CDR1 SNHLY and CDR2 FYNNEI.